These T cell receptor beta chains were read from a single sample in a study of shared clonotypes between healthy human individuals. Profiling relied on immunoSEQ multiplex PCR, and the TCRdb table lists in-frame clones only, not all of them. The sample records approximately 980,000 clones, more than 75% being singletons. Sequencing was carried out using memory CD4+ T cells sorted from blood. The origin of the receptors is a man aged 18-30 years in good health. CDR3s leave out the opening cysteine and the closing phenylalanine or tryptophan. Each record gives: V gene, CDR3 length, D gene, CDR3 protein. The D gene is left open where the match is weak.

V gene: TRBV28; CDR3 length: 16; D gene: TRBD1; CDR3 protein: ASSSYLLGTGGSYEQY
V gene: TRBV4-1; CDR3 length: 13; D gene: TRBD1; CDR3 protein: ASSQTGAYNSPLH
V gene: TRBV10-1; CDR3 length: 15; D gene: TRBD1; CDR3 protein: ASSASVRGLSRYEQF
V gene: TRBV5-1; CDR3 length: 12; D gene: -; CDR3 protein: ASSLGHGQETQY
V gene: TRBV7-9; CDR3 length: 12; D gene: -; CDR3 protein: ASSFSRSQETQY
V gene: TRBV4-2; CDR3 length: 11; D gene: -; CDR3 protein: ASSQGIHLEAF
V gene: TRBV5-4; CDR3 length: 13; D gene: TRBD1; CDR3 protein: ASREGAGGNTEAF
V gene: TRBV11-2; CDR3 length: 14; D gene: -; CDR3 protein: ASSSPLGGDTGELF
V gene: TRBV6-6; CDR3 length: 14; D gene: -; CDR3 protein: ASSLLKGKTNEKLF
V gene: TRBV5-1; CDR3 length: 13; D gene: -; CDR3 protein: ASSLGTTTNEKLF
V gene: TRBV6-1; CDR3 length: 12; D gene: TRBD2; CDR3 protein: ASRRTSGEYEQY
V gene: TRBV12-5; CDR3 length: 11; D gene: -; CDR3 protein: ASGLEAGNTIY
V gene: TRBV7-6; CDR3 length: 14; D gene: TRBD1; CDR3 protein: ASSLFGTGGSNEQF
V gene: TRBV4-3; CDR3 length: 16; D gene: TRBD1; CDR3 protein: ASSPKPPGQGTGNTIY
V gene: TRBV21-1; CDR3 length: 12; D gene: -; CDR3 protein: ASSPQAPAETQY
V gene: TRBV5-6; CDR3 length: 13; D gene: TRBD1; CDR3 protein: ASSLGDRENTEAF
V gene: TRBV10-3; CDR3 length: 13; D gene: -; CDR3 protein: AISEEQERPYGYT
V gene: TRBV7-9; CDR3 length: 12; D gene: -; CDR3 protein: ASSLISVSDTQY
V gene: TRBV6-5; CDR3 length: 13; D gene: -; CDR3 protein: ASSYSTRTAYGYT
V gene: TRBV6-4; CDR3 length: 11; D gene: -; CDR3 protein: ASSPYPADTQY
V gene: TRBV2; CDR3 length: 13; D gene: TRBD2; CDR3 protein: ASSPAGSRQETQY
V gene: TRBV29-1; CDR3 length: 12; D gene: -; CDR3 protein: SAWTRGGADTQY
V gene: TRBV5-8; CDR3 length: 14; D gene: -; CDR3 protein: ASSLFGSAREETQY
V gene: TRBV30; CDR3 length: 12; D gene: -; CDR3 protein: AWSVSDMGSPLH
V gene: TRBV6-6; CDR3 length: 11; D gene: -; CDR3 protein: ASRIGSTYEQY
V gene: TRBV7-3; CDR3 length: 11; D gene: -; CDR3 protein: ASSLGGGYEQY
V gene: TRBV5-1; CDR3 length: 12; D gene: -; CDR3 protein: ASSLSLGDSPLH
V gene: TRBV29-1; CDR3 length: 12; D gene: TRBD2; CDR3 protein: SADGLAGGETQY
V gene: TRBV11-2; CDR3 length: 12; D gene: TRBD2; CDR3 protein: ASSSRGEGDEQY
V gene: TRBV25-1; CDR3 length: 10; D gene: -; CDR3 protein: ASGRIGTEAF
V gene: TRBV14; CDR3 length: 13; D gene: TRBD1; CDR3 protein: ASSQDRGKWETQY
V gene: TRBV6-1; CDR3 length: 14; D gene: -; CDR3 protein: ASSEPSAGRITEAF